The text below deals with one TCR beta chain. What it binds is unknown. A template switching step contributed a universal primer site, while unique molecular identifiers were present in the cDNA. One entry per CDR3 protein results from TCRdb running MiXCR on the 5' RACE reads. This table holds 200,000 to 300,000 distinct CDR3 sequences, 10% found once. Healthy Caucasians supplied all donations. This record comes from a study of identical twins. CDR3 length: 14 amino acids. J lost 7 bases, V lost 5 bases, and 3 bases had no gene match. CDR1 and CDR2 (germline): MNHEY, SMNVEV (reference sequence). Broader study findings: The study found excess low generation probability among twin-shared out-of-frame alpha sequences. Sharing of beta out-of-frame sequences by twins showed a weaker excess.

Input material: memory T cells sorted from blood. The chain employs TRBV27 and TRBJ1-6; 9 positions match TRBD1. The source of this sequence is a man aged 45 to 65 in good health. This chain's CDR3 is CASSIDRGNSPLHF. The DNA for the CDR3 is TGTGCCAGCAGTATTGACAGGGGGAATTCACCCCTCCACTTT.